This is a list of T cell receptor beta chains from one sample in a study of pediatric ulcerative colitis. The protocol was immunoSEQ multiplex PCR, while the TCRdb copy is restricted to in-frame clones and leaves out a portion. This sample has some 15,000 clones, with 80% found just once. The material sequenced was gut tissue. These receptors all stem from a boy aged 5 to 17 who was a control in a study of pediatric ulcerative colitis. CDR3s include the opening cysteine and the closing phenylalanine or tryptophan. D genes are given only for firm matches. Clone size is stated in some rows and not others, as once, few, many or a class when expanded.

>NA|TRBV4-3|NA|TRBJ2-7
TGCGCCAGCAGCCAAGAAGCGCCAGGGAACCCCTCCTACGAGCAGTACTTC
CASSQEAPGNPSYEQYF
>NA|TRBV27|NA|TRBJ1-5
TGTGCCAGCAGTACCCGACCGGCCCCTCAGCCCCAGCATTTT
CASSTRPAPQPQHF
>TRBD1|TRBV5-1|NA|TRBJ2-7
TGCGCCAGCAGAATGACAGGGGCATCCAACGAGCAGTACTTC
CASRMTGASNEQYF
>NA|TRBV6-1|NA|TRBJ2-7
TGTGCCAGCAGTGAAAGCATCCTAAGCTCCTACGAGCAGTACTTC
CASSESILSSYEQYF
>NA|TRBV4-1|NA|TRBJ2-5
TGCGCCAGCAGCCAAGAAAGCGGCCTTTACCAAGAGACCCAGTACTTC
CASSQESGLYQETQYF
>TRBD1|TRBV6-1|NA|TRBJ2-7
TGTGCCAGCATAGGGCAGGGGGCATTCGAGCAGTACTTC
CASIGQGAFEQYF
>TRBD1|TRBV5-6|NA|TRBJ2-1
TGTGCCAGCAGCTTCAGGGGGCGACTCTACAATGAGCAGTTCTTC
CASSFRGRLYNEQFF
>NA|TRBV28|NA|TRBJ1-1
TGTGCCAGCCCAGGGACGGGGCGTCAAGGCACTGAAGCTTTCTTT
CASPGTGRQGTEAFF
>TRBD1|TRBV4-1|NA|TRBJ2-2
TGCGCCAGCAGCCGGGGACAGGGGTACACCGGGGAGCTGTTTTTT
CASSRGQGYTGELFF
>TRBD1|TRBV11-2|NA|TRBJ1-1
TGTGCCAGCAGCTCGGGACAGGGGAACACTGAAGCTTTCTTT
CASSSGQGNTEAFF
>TRBD1|TRBV9|few|TRBJ2-2
TGTGCCAGCAGCGTAGAGGGGGCGTGGGACACCGGGGAGCTGTTTTTT
CASSVEGAWDTGELFF
>NA|TRBV29-1|once|TRBJ1-1
TGCAGCGTTGAGGATCAGCTGGAAGCTTTCTTT
CSVEDQLEAFF
>NA|TRBV19|NA|TRBJ2-7
TGTGCCAGTAGTATCGTGGGTTTCTCCTACGAGCAGTACTTC
CASSIVGFSYEQYF
>NA|TRBV27|NA|TRBJ2-2
TGTGCCAGCAGAATCTCGACGGGGACCGGGGAGCTGTTTTTT
CASRISTGTGELFF
>NA|TRBV4-1|once|TRBJ1-4
TGCGCCAGCAGCCAAGATGGGACCGAGGATGAAAAACTGTTTTTT
CASSQDGTEDEKLFF
>TRBD1|TRBV11-2|few|TRBJ2-7
TGTGCCAGCAACCCCAAGAGGACAGGGGGCGACCCCTACGAGCAGTACTTC
CASNPKRTGGDPYEQYF
>TRBD1|TRBV10-3|NA|TRBJ2-7
TGTGCCATCAGTAATCTTCAGGGGGAGAGGGCCTACGAGCAGTACTTC
CAISNLQGERAYEQYF
>NA|TRBV11-2|few|TRBJ1-5
TGTGCCAGCAGCGCAAACAATCAGCCCCAGCATTTT
CASSANNQPQHF
>NA|TRBV5-1|NA|TRBJ1-2
TGCGCCAGCAGGCCCCTCTTGGGGGGAGATGGCTACACCTTC
CASRPLLGGDGYTF
>NA|TRBV27|NA|TRBJ2-3
TGTGCCAGCAGTTTAATACCCCCCGTTCGCGTCAGTCGGGGACAACCTAGCACAGATACGCAGTATTTT
CASSLIPPVRVSRGQPSTDTQYF
>NA|TRBV5-1|NA|TRBJ2-5
TGCGCCAGCAGCTGGGCAGGGGGCGCGGGGGACCAAGAGACCCAGTACTTC
CASSWAGGAGDQETQYF
>TRBD1|TRBV7-6|NA|TRBJ2-6
TGTGCCAGCAGCCCGCGGACAGGGACATCCCTCTCTGGGGCCAACGTCCTGACTTTC
CASSPRTGTSLSGANVLTF
>TRBD2|TRBV2|NA|TRBJ2-1
TGTGCCAGCAGTGCGTCCCTAGCGGGGGGCAACAATGAGCAGTTCTTC
CASSASLAGGNNEQFF
>TRBD1|TRBV6-1|NA|TRBJ1-5
TGTGCCATCGGGACAGGGTATGGTCAGCCCCAGCATTTT
CAIGTGYGQPQHF
>NA|TRBV5-1|NA|TRBJ2-5
TGCGCCAGCAGCTTGGACACGCAAGAGACCCAGTACTTC
CASSLDTQETQYF
>TRBD1|TRBV7-6|NA|TRBJ2-7
TGTGCCAGCAGACGACAGGGGGCCTACGAGCAGTACTTC
CASRRQGAYEQYF
>TRBD2|TRBV27|NA|TRBJ2-7
TGTGCCTCACGGACTAGCGGGAGTTCATTAGGTTACTTC
CASRTSGSSLGYF
>NA|TRBV11-2|once|TRBJ2-7
TGTGCCAGCAGCCCCGTGGACTACGAGCAGTACTTC
CASSPVDYEQYF
>NA|TRBV6-4|few|TRBJ1-6
TGTGCCAGCAGTGAGGCCAGTAATTCACCCCTCCACTTT
CASSEASNSPLHF
>TRBD2|TRBV7-2|NA|TRBJ2-1
TGTGCCAGCAGAACGGGACTAGCGGACCTTGTGAATGAGCAGTTCTTC
CASRTGLADLVNEQFF
>NA|TRBV11-1|NA|TRBJ1-1
TGTGCCAGCAGCTTAGCGCCGGTTGGCGGGGACACTGAAGCTTTCTTT
CASSLAPVGGDTEAFF
>NA|TRBV5-1|NA|TRBJ2-7
TGCGCCAGCTCCAGCCATAGCTCCTACGAGCAGTACTTC
CASSSHSSYEQYF
>NA|TRBV4-1|NA|TRBJ2-2
TGCGCCAGCAGCCAAGATCAGGGGGGTGCGAACACCGGGGAGCTGTTTTTT
CASSQDQGGANTGELFF
>NA|TRBV5-4|NA|TRBJ2-2
TGTGCCAGCAGCTTGATCGGGGCGGACGGGGAGCTGTTTTTT
CASSLIGADGELFF
>NA|TRBV6-1|NA|TRBJ1-2
TGTGCCAGCAGTGACGTAAGGCAGGGCAACTATGGCTACACCTTC
CASSDVRQGNYGYTF
>TRBD1|TRBV7-2|NA|TRBJ1-3
TGTGCCAGCAGCTCAGGACAGGGCGTCTCTGGAAACACCATATATTTT
CASSSGQGVSGNTIYF
>NA|TRBV6-9|NA|TRBJ2-7
TGTGCCAGCAGTTATTCCTTGGACAGTGCTTACGAGCAGTACTTC
CASSYSLDSAYEQYF
>NA|TRBV30|NA|TRBJ2-3
TGTGCCTGGCGAGTGGGCGGGGAGGTTCTCGCAGATACGCAGTATTTT
CAWRVGGEVLADTQYF
>TRBD1|TRBV5-1|NA|TRBJ1-1
TGCGCCAGCAGCCCTAGGACAGGGGGCTTTTCCTCTGAAGCTTTCTTT
CASSPRTGGFSSEAFF
>NA|TRBV7-2|NA|TRBJ2-1
TGTGCCAGCAGCTTAGGTGGACCGCTCAATGAGCAGTTCTTC
CASSLGGPLNEQFF
>TRBD2|TRBV7-2|NA|TRBJ2-2
TGTGCCAGCAGCCTTAGCGGGAGGGCCACCGGGGAGCTGTTTTTT
CASSLSGRATGELFF
>TRBD2|TRBV6-4|NA|TRBJ2-1
TGTGCCAGCAGTGAGGGGGGGGGAGTCTCGGATGAGCAGTTCTTC
CASSEGGGVSDEQFF
>NA|TRBV11-3|few|TRBJ1-1
TGTGCCAGCAGCTTCGGACGGAGGACTGAAGCTTTCTTT
CASSFGRRTEAFF
>TRBD2|TRBV7-2|NA|TRBJ2-5
TGTGCCAGCGGCGTGACAGCGGGAGGCGGGGAGACCCAGTACTTC
CASGVTAGGGETQYF
>TRBD2|TRBV28|NA|TRBJ2-1
TGTGCCAGCAGGGGGACTAGCGGGAGTTCCTATGAGCAGTTCTTC
CASRGTSGSSYEQFF
>TRBD1|TRBV5-6|few|TRBJ1-1
TGTGCCAGCCGGGACAGAGGGGGCACTGAAGCTTTCTTT
CASRDRGGTEAFF
>NA|TRBV11-2|few|TRBJ1-6
TGTGCCAGCAGCCCCACCGGGGTATCACCCCTCCACTTT
CASSPTGVSPLHF
>TRBD1|TRBV6-5|NA|TRBJ2-7
TGTGCCAGCAGTCAACTCCTCGGGACAGTGTACTTC
CASSQLLGTVYF
>TRBD2|TRBV9|NA|TRBJ2-3
TGTGCCAGCAGTTTCAGCGGGGGGAGGACAGATACGCAGTATTTT
CASSFSGGRTDTQYF
>NA|TRBV9|NA|TRBJ1-3
TGTGCCAGCAGCGTAGAGTCGACATCTGGAAACACCATATATTTT
CASSVESTSGNTIYF
>TRBD1|TRBV10-2|once|TRBJ2-1
TGCGCCAGCAGGGAGCCGACAGGGGTACTCTTTTACAATGAGCAGTTCTTC
CASREPTGVLFYNEQFF